This TCR beta chain was found in a study of early T cells in non-severe SARS-CoV-2 infection. The wider study: Sequencing of bulk RNA from unsorted whole blood was done, without chain pairing.

The germline V gene has CDR1 DFQATT and CDR2 SNEGSKA (reference sequence). The CDR3 sequence is 11 residues long. Trimming shortened V by 6 bases and J by 8 bases, and 13 bases separated the two germline ends. Points on this clonotype: Antigen: not known.

Each single cDNA molecule received a unique molecular identifier. TCRdb itself ran the 5' RACE reads through MiXCR, one entry per CDR3 protein. The table lists tens of thousands of distinct CDR3 sequences, approximately 11% of them singletons, with around 6.6% in the top ten. General study points: VDJdb-based matching was biased toward anti-spike CD8 responses and missed private and CD4 specificities.

This receptor was obtained from an adult who was a healthcare worker with PCR-confirmed SARS-CoV-2 infection or an uninfected control (not recorded which). J is TRBJ1-2 and V is TRBV20-1; D may be TRBD1 (6 bases). The specimen was whole blood. The CDR3 bases are TGCAGTGCCAATAGGGGGGAAGGCTACACCTTC. It encodes CSANRGEGYTF.